This record looks at one TCR beta chain sequence and its context. The clone's antigen remains unknown. No base quality values were provided; no much bigger clone lies one nucleotide off. Synovial fluid samples and blood samples obtained from the same ankylosing spondylitis patients were matched. Sequencing relied on an Illumina HiSeq 2500. Quantitative 5'-RACE with molecular barcodes was used to prepare TCR beta libraries. In the paper's pipeline: A new computational method, built on a probabilistic model of VDJ rearrangement, was used to identify disease-linked TCR variants. TCRdb trimmed the raw reads at Q25, called clones with MiXCR and kept productive beta chains. Each entry merges the rows of one CDR3 protein and shows their most common DNA and genes. TCRdb's processing, not the authors', yielded these V and J calls. This sample comprises about 140,000 distinct CDR3 sequences, 30% to 40% of them detected only once. The ten largest clones add up to approximately 6% of the sample.

The sample comes from a study of CD8 T cells in ankylosing spondylitis (dated by TCRdb to about 2017). Study-wide context: The study set out to find disease-linked TCR variants by profiling T cell receptor beta repertoires in ankylosing spondylitis patients and healthy donors. In total, the full study cohort was made up of about 110 healthy donors and roughly 27 ankylosing spondylitis patients. Peripheral blood was sampled, and synovial fluid was also collected from ankylosing spondylitis patients.

Broader findings and caveats from the paper: Blood from ankylosing spondylitis patients appeared to be characterized by a TCR beta motif made up of several highly homologous amino acid variants. A CD8+ phenotype was shown by the disease-linked clones, which were found at relatively low frequencies in peripheral blood. Some of the motif variants had been reported before in the synovial fluid and blood of reactive arthritis patients, a finding that suggests common disease-initiation mechanisms. According to the report, matched synovial fluid samples from ankylosing spondylitis patients were significantly enriched for the disease-linked clones.

The CDR3 runs 14 residues from the cysteine to the phenylalanine. Only the CDR3 DNA is retained, 42 bases long and in frame from the first base. The germline V gene sets CDR1 to SGHRS and CDR2 to YFSETQ. Trimming leaves V shorter by 2 bases and J shorter by 5 bases, with the junction holding 5 bases beyond the gene matches. Sequencing was performed on synovial fluid, either unsorted or a sorted T cell fraction (not recorded which). This clonotype was sampled from a male donor with ankylosing spondylitis. The chain links TRBV5-1 with TRBJ2-7; TRBD1 aligns with 9 central bases. The base sequence is TGCGCCAGCAGCTTAACCGGGACAGGGAACGAGCAGTACTTC. Its product reads: CASSLTGTGNEQYF.